The rows below give T cell receptor beta chains drawn from one sample of a study of blood T cell repertoires in COVID-19. Here immunoSEQ multiplex PCR was the method, and the copy in TCRdb shows in-frame clones only, minus some. Here the sample spans a few hundred thousand clones, roughly nine tenths being singletons. Sample: PBMCs or T cells enriched from blood (not recorded which). These receptor sequences come from a woman aged 18-29 years who had recovered from COVID-19. CDR3s include the opening cysteine and the closing phenylalanine or tryptophan. D genes are given only for firm matches. Not all rows give a size; the values are once, few, many and, for expanded clones, a class.

V	D	J	size	CDR3	DNA
TRBV5-1	.	TRBJ2-7	.	CASTTQGERGEQYF	TGCGCCAGCACGACCCAGGGGGAGCGGGGGGAGCAGTACTTC
TRBV4-1	TRBD1	TRBJ1-2	once	CASSQDLSDRGLQFPGYTF	TGCGCCAGCAGCCAAGATCTTTCGGACAGGGGCCTCCAGTTTCCAGGCTACACCTTC
TRBV10-1	TRBD1	TRBJ1-1	.	CASSKAGTGETFF	TGCGCCAGCAGTAAGGCCGGGACAGGTGAGACTTTCTTT
TRBV2	TRBD2	TRBJ2-4	.	CASKGASGGTKNIQYF	TGTGCCAGCAAAGGAGCTAGCGGTGGGACCAAAAACATTCAGTACTTC
TRBV7-2	.	TRBJ2-1	.	CASSSFPGHYPLPEQFF	TGTGCCAGCAGCTCGTTCCCGGGACACTATCCCCTGCCTGAGCAGTTCTTC
TRBV7-6	TRBD2	TRBJ2-2	.	CASSSATSGPKRGELFF	TGTGCCAGCAGCTCCGCGACTAGCGGGCCCAAGAGGGGGGAGCTGTTTTTT
TRBV29-1	.	TRBJ2-1	.	CSVMPQVNEQFF	TGCAGCGTCATGCCACAAGTCAATGAGCAGTTCTTC
TRBV7-7	.	TRBJ2-5	.	CASSLGSRAQETQYF	TGTGCTAGCAGCTTAGGGAGCAGGGCTCAAGAGACCCAGTACTTC
TRBV30	TRBD1	TRBJ1-3	few	CAWSAEGAFGNTIYF	TGTGCCTGGAGTGCCGAGGGGGCTTTTGGAAACACCATATATTTT
TRBV10-3	.	TRBJ1-1	.	CAISESVRDTEAFF	TGTGCCATCAGTGAGTCGGTGAGAGACACTGAAGCTTTCTTT
TRBV12-3/TRBV12-4	.	TRBJ1-1	.	CASSPGGEAFF	TGTGCCAGCAGTCCAGGAGGTGAAGCTTTCTTT
TRBV28	.	TRBJ1-4	.	CASSSAGSVNEKLFF	TGTGCCAGCAGTTCCGCGGGATCCGTTAATGAAAAACTGTTTTTT
TRBV19	TRBD2	TRBJ2-4	.	CASSMERGNIQYF	TGTGCCAGTAGTATGGAGCGGGGAAACATTCAGTACTTC
TRBV18	TRBD2	TRBJ2-1	.	CASSPGGGLRNEQFF	TGTGCCAGCTCACCAGGCGGGGGGTTGAGAAATGAGCAGTTCTTC
TRBV27	TRBD2	TRBJ2-2	.	CASSLTLAGGRVGELFF	TGTGCCAGCAGTCTAACTCTAGCGGGGGGGCGAGTCGGGGAGCTGTTTTTT
TRBV7-6	TRBD2	TRBJ2-1	.	CASSFGGAVEQFF	TGTGCCAGCAGCTTCGGGGGGGCCGTTGAGCAGTTCTTC
TRBV5-1	.	TRBJ1-2	once	CASRGTSNYGYTF	TGCGCCAGCAGAGGGACTTCAAACTATGGCTACACCTTC
TRBV12-3/TRBV12-4	.	TRBJ1-2	.	CASSPGLGYTF	TGTGCCAGCAGTCCAGGGTTAGGCTACACCTTC
TRBV9	TRBD1	TRBJ2-3	once	CASSVEGGRGQDTQYF	TGTGCCAGCAGCGTAGAAGGGGGCAGGGGCCAAGATACGCAGTATTTT
TRBV27	TRBD1	TRBJ1-2	.	CATRDRGDYGYTF	TGTGCCACCCGAGACAGGGGTGACTATGGCTACACCTTC
TRBV5-6	TRBD1	TRBJ2-7	.	CASSWGSGQGYEQYF	TGTGCCAGCAGCTGGGGATCGGGACAGGGTTACGAGCAGTACTTC
TRBV18	.	TRBJ2-7	few	CASRRGIGSYEQYF	TGTGCCAGCCGTAGAGGGATAGGCTCCTACGAGCAGTACTTC
TRBV3-1/TRBV3-2	.	TRBJ1-4	.	CASSRWTVNEKLFF	TGTGCCAGCAGCCGGTGGACAGTAAATGAAAAACTGTTTTTT
TRBV19	TRBD1	TRBJ1-2	.	CASTTAGTAVSGLLYGYTF	TGTGCCAGTACTACGGCCGGGACAGCAGTTTCGGGTTTACTATATGGCTACACCTTC
TRBV19	TRBD1	TRBJ2-7	.	CASSMSGQGNYEQYF	TGTGCCAGTAGTATGAGTGGACAGGGTAACTACGAGCAGTACTTC
TRBV5-4	TRBD2	TRBJ2-1	few	CASSHPERGGLDEQFF	TGTGCCAGCAGCCATCCGGAGCGGGGGGGCCTGGATGAGCAGTTCTTC
TRBV6-5	TRBD1	TRBJ1-2	.	CASSFRILGQGNGYTF	TGTGCCAGCAGTTTTCGAATCTTGGGACAGGGAAATGGCTACACCTTC
TRBV5-4	TRBD2	TRBJ2-5	once	CASSLLAGGLGETQYF	TGTGCCAGCAGCTTGCTGGCGGGGGGGCTCGGAGAGACCCAGTACTTC
TRBV5-6	.	TRBJ1-2	.	CASSLGGQGLPSGYTF	TGTGCCAGCAGCTTGGGAGGGCAGGGGCTGCCGTCTGGCTACACCTTC
TRBV28	TRBD2	TRBJ2-3	once	CASNLSGVRSTDTQYF	TGTGCCAGCAACCTTAGCGGGGTCCGCAGCACAGATACGCAGTATTTT
TRBV6-6	.	TRBJ2-7	.	CASSYSGQNPSYEQYF	TGTGCCAGCAGTTACTCAGGACAGAACCCGTCCTACGAGCAGTACTTC
TRBV7-6	.	TRBJ2-7	once	CASSSQRGSYEQYF	TGTGCCAGCAGCTCCCAAAGGGGTTCCTACGAGCAGTACTTC
TRBV5-1	.	TRBJ1-1	once	CASSSLTGASTEAFF	TGCGCCAGCAGCTCCTTAACTGGGGCGAGCACTGAAGCTTTCTTT
TRBV6-1	TRBD2	TRBJ2-5	.	CASSARLVGGGRQETQYF	TGTGCCAGCAGTGCCCGACTTGTGGGCGGGGGACGTCAAGAGACCCAGTACTTC
TRBV7-9	.	TRBJ2-3	.	CASSLGSDTDTQYF	TGTGCCAGCAGCTTAGGCAGCGACACAGATACGCAGTATTTT
TRBV11-3	.	TRBJ2-1	.	CASSSRDTPSSYNEQFF	TGTGCCAGCAGCTCCCGGGACACACCGAGCTCCTACAATGAGCAGTTCTTC
TRBV13	TRBD2	TRBJ2-5	.	CASSLRTSGVQETQYF	TGTGCCAGCAGCTTACGGACTAGCGGGGTCCAAGAGACCCAGTACTTC
TRBV2	TRBD2	TRBJ2-1	.	CASSEGAGGPVEQFF	TGTGCCAGCAGTGAAGGCGCGGGGGGGCCAGTAGAGCAGTTCTTC
TRBV10-3	.	TRBJ1-2	.	CATKTGNYGYTF	TGTGCCACAAAGACAGGAAACTATGGCTACACCTTC
TRBV13	.	TRBJ2-3	once	CASTLRGPDTQYF	TGTGCCAGCACCCTAAGAGGTCCAGATACGCAGTATTTT
TRBV2	.	TRBJ2-7	.	CASTRGQFLSSYEQYF	TGTGCCAGCACCCGAGGACAGTTCTTGAGCTCCTACGAGCAGTACTTC
TRBV12-3/TRBV12-4	.	TRBJ2-1	.	CASGTQRDEQFF	TGTGCCAGCGGTACACAGAGGGATGAGCAGTTCTTC
TRBV29-1	.	TRBJ1-1	few	CSVAQQGNTEAFF	TGCAGCGTTGCGCAACAGGGGAACACTGAAGCTTTCTTT
TRBV7-9	.	TRBJ1-4	.	CASSLRELKEKLFF	TGTGCCAGCAGCTTACGGGAGCTCAAGGAAAAACTGTTTTTT
TRBV6-5	TRBD1	TRBJ1-2	.	CASKGDRGRDGYTF	TGTGCCAGCAAAGGGGACAGGGGGCGCGATGGCTACACCTTC
TRBV29-1	.	TRBJ2-7	.	CSVEVGANYEQYF	TGCAGCGTTGAAGTCGGTGCAAACTACGAGCAGTACTTC
TRBV6-2/TRBV6-3	.	TRBJ2-1	.	CASRPTWNEQFF	TGTGCCAGTAGGCCTACATGGAATGAGCAGTTCTTC
TRBV7-2	.	TRBJ1-1	.	CASSLGEVTEAFF	TGTGCCAGCAGCTTAGGGGAGGTTACTGAAGCTTTCTTT
TRBV27	TRBD1	TRBJ1-4	few	CASSSLRQGAGEKLFF	TGTGCCAGCAGTTCCCTCCGACAGGGGGCAGGGGAAAAACTGTTTTTT
TRBV3-1/TRBV3-2	.	TRBJ1-1	.	CASSPGEGNTEAFF	TGTGCCAGCAGCCCGGGGGAGGGGAACACTGAAGCTTTCTTT
TRBV30	.	TRBJ2-5	.	CAWSGSETQYF	TGTGCCTGGAGCGGTTCGGAGACCCAGTACTTC
TRBV18	TRBD1	TRBJ1-2	.	CASSVTGGGKLMHGYTF	TGTGCCAGCTCGGTTACAGGGGGCGGAAAACTAATGCATGGCTACACCTTC
TRBV2	.	TRBJ1-5	.	CASRARVSSNQPQHF	TGTGCCAGCAGAGCCAGGGTAAGTAGCAATCAGCCCCAGCATTTT